This T cell receptor (beta chain) was recovered during a study of blood T cell repertoires in COVID-19. Study-level background: Both acute and convalescent COVID-19 samples were obtained from the United States, Italy and Spain. In each case, the material was cDNA or gDNA derived from T cells, B-cell-depleted T cells, or PBMCs.

Per the authors' pipeline: Quantification of nucleated cells was approximated via reference gene primer amplification. The data were produced by immunoSEQ multiplex PCR, yet TCRdb's version contains in-frame clones alone and is incomplete. That table furnishes V, J and clone size, whereas the DNA furnished D and trimming. The sample carries under 200,000 clones, approximately 90% recorded once. Germline CDR1 and CDR2: LGHDT and YNNKEL (reference sequence). With 5 bases clipped from V and 6 bases from J, the junction kept 6 bases outside the gene matches. The CDR3 contains 14 residues. The specimen sequenced was peripheral blood. The chain employs TRBV3-1 (or the pseudogene TRBV3-2) and TRBJ2-1; 8 bases line up with TRBD2. The source is a middle-aged man with acute or convalescent COVID-19. For the CDR3, the DNA is TGTGCCAGCAGCGATTCCGGGACTAGCAATGAGCAGTTCTTC. This encodes CASSDSGTSNEQFF.